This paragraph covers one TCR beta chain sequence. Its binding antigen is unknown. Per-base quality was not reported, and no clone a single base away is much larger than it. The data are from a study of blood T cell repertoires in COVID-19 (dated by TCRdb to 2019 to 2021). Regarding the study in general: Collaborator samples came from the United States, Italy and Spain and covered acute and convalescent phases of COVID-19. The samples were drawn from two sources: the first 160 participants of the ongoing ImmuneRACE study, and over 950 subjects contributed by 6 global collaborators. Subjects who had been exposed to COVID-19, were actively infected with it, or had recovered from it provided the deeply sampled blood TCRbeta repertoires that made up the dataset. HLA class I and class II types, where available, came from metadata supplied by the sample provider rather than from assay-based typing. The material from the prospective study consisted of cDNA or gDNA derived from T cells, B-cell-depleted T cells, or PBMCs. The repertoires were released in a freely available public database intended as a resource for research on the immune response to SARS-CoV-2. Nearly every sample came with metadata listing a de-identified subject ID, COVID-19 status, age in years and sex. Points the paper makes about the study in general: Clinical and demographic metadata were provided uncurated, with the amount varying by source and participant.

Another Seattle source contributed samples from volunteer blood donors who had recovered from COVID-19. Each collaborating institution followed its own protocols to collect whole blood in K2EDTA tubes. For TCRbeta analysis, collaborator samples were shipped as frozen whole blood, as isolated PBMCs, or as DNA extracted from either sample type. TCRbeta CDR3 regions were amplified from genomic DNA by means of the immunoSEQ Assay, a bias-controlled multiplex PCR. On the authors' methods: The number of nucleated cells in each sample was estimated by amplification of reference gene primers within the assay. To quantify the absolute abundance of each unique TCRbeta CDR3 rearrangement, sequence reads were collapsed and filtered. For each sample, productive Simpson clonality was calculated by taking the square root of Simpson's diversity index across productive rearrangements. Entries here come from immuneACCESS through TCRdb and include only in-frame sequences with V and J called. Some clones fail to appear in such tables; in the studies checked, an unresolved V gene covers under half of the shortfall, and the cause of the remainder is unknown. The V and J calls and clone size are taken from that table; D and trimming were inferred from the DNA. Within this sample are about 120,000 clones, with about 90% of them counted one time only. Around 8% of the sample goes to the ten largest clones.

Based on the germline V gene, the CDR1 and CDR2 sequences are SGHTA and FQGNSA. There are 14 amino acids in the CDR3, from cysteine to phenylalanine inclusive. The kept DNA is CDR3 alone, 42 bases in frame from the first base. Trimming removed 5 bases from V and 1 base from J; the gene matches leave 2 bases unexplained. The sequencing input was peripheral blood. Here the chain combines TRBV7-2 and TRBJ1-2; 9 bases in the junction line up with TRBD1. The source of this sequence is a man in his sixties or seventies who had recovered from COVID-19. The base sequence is TGTGCCAGCAGCCCGGGACAGGGTAACTATGGCTACACCTTC. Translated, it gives CASSPGQGNYGYTF. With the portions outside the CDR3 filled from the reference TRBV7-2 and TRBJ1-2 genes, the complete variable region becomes GAGVSQSPSNKVTEKGKDVELRCDPISGHTALYWYRQSLGQGLEFLIYFQGNSAPDKSGLPSDRFSAERTGGSVSTLTIQRTQQEDSAVYLCASSPGQGNYGYTFGSGTRLTVV.